This T cell receptor beta chain was captured by sequencing in a study of Graves' ophthalmopathy and Graves' hyperthyroidism (dated by TCRdb to the late 2010s). Context from the whole study: Hyperthyroidism was defined as stable when no progression to ophthalmopathy occurred within 18 months of follow-up. TCR beta repertoire signatures were used to distinguish Graves' ophthalmopathy from Graves' hyperthyroidism and to predict progression to ophthalmopathy. In total, under 150 blood samples were TCR-sequenced: 40 to 45 ophthalmopathy, approximately 75 hyperthyroidism and about 17 hyperthyroidism-to-ophthalmopathy patients. To explore V-J signatures that distinguish ophthalmopathy from hyperthyroidism, a discovery set of 95 to 100 patients was enrolled, made up of 43 with ophthalmopathy and 57 with stable hyperthyroidism. For independent validation, a separate cohort was made up of about 18 hyperthyroidism patients plus 17 patients who later progressed from hyperthyroidism to ophthalmopathy. In roughly 6 hyperthyroidism patients, the T-cell repertoires found in thyroid tissue were compared with those found in blood. Once sampling was done, hyperthyroidism patients were given methimazole at a starting dose of 30 mg daily, while ophthalmopathy patients were given high-dose intravenous methylprednisolone.

TCR beta CDR3 regions were amplified from RNA transcripts for repertoire sequencing. HTBI primers and the Qiagen OneStep RT-PCR kit were used in a first-round RT-PCR, which was followed by a second-round multiplex PCR, size selection and purification. The libraries underwent paired-end sequencing with 100 bp reads on an Illumina HiSeq2000. As for the original processing: SOAPnuke was used for read processing, and reads with adapters, uncalled bases, a mean Phred below 15, or no exact constant-primer or identifier match were discarded. High-quality paired reads were merged with COPE v1.2.5. Each unique nucleotide sequence was treated as a clonotype, and MiTCR v1.1 was used to align the clonotypes to the IMGT TRB V, D and J references. The analysis was limited to V-J combinations with a frequency above 0.0001, which together covered 99.2% of the repertoires. For each V-J combination, a TCR clonal expansion and chaos score was defined as the ratio of F50 clonal expansion to chaos observed in the TCRdist matrix. Welch's t-statistics and random forest were used to reduce the features to about twelve V-J combinations, which were then used as input to a naive Bayes classifier. The Morisita-Horn index was used to measure how similar the thyroid and blood repertoires were. TCRdb's own reprocessing of the public reads used fastp at Q25 and MiXCR and kept productive beta chains. Under each unique CDR3 protein, matching rows form one entry showing the most common genes and DNA. The V and J calls and clone size come from TCRdb's table, not from the authors' own analysis. This sample lists around 590,000 distinct CDR3 sequences; under 45% were detected once. Of the sample, roughly 4.5% falls within the top ten clones.

CDR1 is given as SGHTS and CDR2 as YDEGEE, both from the germline V gene. Relative to germline, V is missing 0 bases and J is missing 2 bases, with 3 bases of the junction outside any gene match. From its cysteine to its phenylalanine, the CDR3 spans 15 amino acids. Only CDR3 DNA remains: 45 bases, in frame from the first base. This clonotype was found many times. This receptor's antigen is unknown. Nothing much larger sits one base from this clone, and base qualities are not available. Hyperthyroidism patients were newly diagnosed, with disease duration under 2 months, and aged 18 to 65 years. Patients with other autoimmune diseases, uncontrolled infections, pregnancy or lactation were excluded. Clinical symptoms, serum thyroxine, TRAb, thyroid ultrasound and orbital computed tomography formed the basis of the diagnosis. Total RNA was extracted using Trizol reagent, and RNA quality was checked on an Agilent 2100 Bioanalyzer.

The investigation overall reported the following: Sample size was not statistically predetermined, and group allocation was not concealed from the investigators. Most expanded thyroid clonotypes with a frequency above 0.001 also appeared in blood, which suggests that blood repertoires may reflect the immune response in the thyroid. Ophthalmopathy was separated from stable hyperthyroidism by the 13-signature model with around 88% sensitivity and about 81% specificity in cross-validation and with 80%/75% in the test set. In validation, the model predicted ophthalmopathy progression with about 70% sensitivity and 72.22% specificity; 12 predicted patients were CT-confirmed with GO in a median of approximately 6.5 months.

The chain uses TRBV5-8 and TRBJ2-5, and TRBD1 matches 8 of the central bases. This receptor was taken from an adult man with Graves' hyperthyroidism. The source material was peripheral blood or thyroid tissue (not recorded which). The CDR3 loop reads CASSLDQGAQETQYF. The bases are TGTGCCAGCAGCTTGGACCAGGGGGCTCAAGAGACCCAGTACTTC.